This T cell receptor (beta chain) was captured in a study of cytomegalovirus exposure and HLA in healthy donors. The table lists this clone with a few counts. One junction end does not reproduce the germline sequence, and a read error may be involved. The PCR contained 60 Vbeta and 13 Jbeta primers. Libraries were prepared by immunoSEQ multiplex PCR; TCRdb keeps only in-frame clonotypes and omits some of them. This table has approximately 88,000 clones, around 81% appearing once. CDR1 SGHTA and CDR2 FQGTGA come from the germline V gene. CDR3 length: 13 residues. This TCR was recovered from a man in his late teens or twenties in good health and CMV-seropositive. The chain carries TRBV7-3 and TRBJ1-1; D remains unclear. The specimen was PBMCs. CDR3 coding DNA: TGTGCCAGCTGCTTAAGAGCGGACACTGAAGCTTTCTTT. Protein: CASCLRADTEAFF.